A selection of T cell receptor beta chains follows, all from one sample in a study of T-cell memory formation after mild COVID-19. TCRdb independently ran MiXCR on the 5' RACE reads; one entry per CDR3 protein. The repertoire consists of about 130,000 distinct CDR3 sequences, with approximately 17% occurring once and the leading ten covering about 5%. The sample taken for sequencing was PBMCs or a T cell subset sorted from them (not recorded which). These receptors all come from a man aged 18 to 29 who had mild COVID-19 (a few samples of this study predate the infection). Cell type and time point are not known. CDR3s include the opening cysteine and the closing phenylalanine or tryptophan. Fields, in order: clone size, D gene, J gene, V gene, CDR3 protein, CDR3 DNA. A D gene is named only where the DNA matches it firmly. Expanded clones get a size class; other rows say once, few or many, or leave the size out.

many,NA,TRBJ2-2,TRBV12-3/TRBV12-4,CASSLQGANTGELFF,TGTGCCAGCAGTTTGCAGGGTGCGAACACCGGGGAGCTGTTTTTT
few,NA,TRBJ2-1,TRBV11-3,CASSLDPGTSYNEQFF,TGTGCCAGCAGCTTAGACCCAGGAACCTCCTACAATGAGCAGTTCTTC
NA,TRBD1,TRBJ2-3,TRBV12-3/TRBV12-4,CASSLGTGSGDTQYF,TGTGCCAGCAGTTTAGGGACAGGGAGTGGAGATACGCAGTATTTT
many,NA,TRBJ2-5,TRBV4-2,CASSQGSEETQYF,TGTGCCAGCAGCCAGGGGTCAGAAGAGACCCAGTACTTC
few,NA,TRBJ2-1,TRBV5-1,CAGSPPQTSLNEQFF,TGCGCCGGCAGTCCTCCCCAGACTAGTCTGAATGAGCAGTTCTTC
NA,TRBD2,TRBJ2-1,TRBV6-4,CASSPFGGANNEQFF,TGTGCCAGCAGTCCCTTCGGGGGGGCTAACAATGAGCAGTTCTTC
few,NA,TRBJ2-5,TRBV7-7,CASSLGGALQETQYF,TGTGCCAGCAGCCTAGGGGGTGCTTTACAAGAGACCCAGTACTTC
NA,NA,TRBJ2-7,TRBV4-2,CASSHRGRDRSYEQYF,TGTGCCAGCAGCCACCGAGGGAGGGACAGATCCTACGAGCAGTACTTC
few,NA,TRBJ1-2,TRBV11-2,CASRRQGGGYGYTF,TGTGCCAGCAGGAGACAAGGAGGGGGCTATGGCTACACCTTC
NA,TRBD2,TRBJ2-1,TRBV12-3/TRBV12-4,CASRPHGGGTPGEQFF,TGTGCCAGCAGACCCCATGGCGGGGGGACCCCAGGTGAGCAGTTCTTC
many,NA,TRBJ1-1,TRBV20-1,CSAREGPTEAFF,TGCAGTGCTAGAGAGGGTCCCACTGAAGCTTTCTTT
NA,NA,TRBJ2-7,TRBV11-1,CASSFSSLPEQYF,TGTGCCAGCAGCTTTAGCAGCCTTCCGGAGCAGTACTTC
NA,NA,TRBJ1-2,TRBV4-1,CASSQGGFVGYTF,TGCGCCAGCAGCCAAGGAGGATTTGTAGGCTACACCTTC
few,TRBD1,TRBJ2-5,TRBV7-9,CASSLGGQVVETQYF,TGTGCCAGCAGCTTAGGGGGACAGGTGGTCGAGACCCAGTACTTC
NA,NA,TRBJ1-5,TRBV27,CANFQGYSNQPQHF,TGTGCCAACTTCCAGGGTTATAGCAATCAGCCCCAGCATTTT